A single sample gave rise to the 14 T cell receptor beta chains below, sequenced in a study of liver allograft versus peripheral blood T cells. Study at large: Intrahepatic T cell receptor repertoires from transplanted livers were compared against repertoires in recipients' peripheral blood.

TCRdb recomputed calls from the reads with MiXCR, one row per CDR3 protein. The sample yields about 14,000 distinct CDR3 sequences, approximately 22% seen once. These receptors were taken from a human patient who had a liver transplant. Some of these T cells may belong to the graft donor.

The rearrangement uses TRBV7-9 and TRBJ2-7; 7 bases agree with TRBD1. Germline V gives CDR1 SEHNR, CDR2 FQNEAQ (reference sequence). The CDR3 length is 16 residues. Unmatched junction bases numbered 11, after V lost 5 bases and J lost 1 base. The CDR3 is CASSPLQGKRSYEQYF. For the CDR3, the DNA is TGTGCCAGCAGCCCCCTACAGGGGAAGAGATCCTACGAGCAGTACTTC. The full variable domain, rest sourced from reference TRBV7-9 and TRBJ2-7, is DTGVSQNPRHKITKRGQNVTFRCDPISEHNRLYWYRQTLGQGPEFLTYFQNEAQLEKSRLLSDRFSAERPKGSFSTLEIQRTEQGDSAMYLCASSPLQGKRSYEQYFGPGTRLTVT.

This clonotype showed up many times. The chain joins TRBV7-2 to TRBJ1-3; the D is unclear. Germline CDR1 reads SGHTA; CDR2 reads FQGNSA. V gave up 3 bases and J gave up 2 bases, with 14 bases separating them. The CDR3 spans 16 residues. The DNA of the CDR3 is TGTGCCAGCAGCTTTCACACGCCTCAACCTGGAAACACCATATATTTT. It encodes CASSFHTPQPGNTIYF. The whole variable domain, filled in from reference TRBV7-2 and TRBJ1-3, reads GAGVSQSPSNKVTEKGKDVELRCDPISGHTALYWYRQSLGQGLEFLIYFQGNSAPDKSGLPSDRFSAERTGGSVSTLTIQRTQQEDSAVYLCASSFHTPQPGNTIYFGEGSWLTVV.

Judged by abundance, this clonotype is medium-sized. In nucleotides, the CDR3 is TGTGCCAGTAGTATTACTCTATCTCTGGGCTACACCTTC. Translating gives CASSITLSLGYTF. This sequence joins TRBV19 and TRBJ1-2; D gene uncertain. This CDR3 is 13 amino acids long. In germline, CDR1 is LNHDA, CDR2 SQIVND (reference sequence). V shed 3 bases and J shed 8 bases, with 13 bases lying between them.

V and J are TRBV19 and TRBJ1-1; possible D gene TRBD1, 5 bases. Germline lookup yields CDR1 LNHDA and CDR2 SQIVND (reference sequence). V was pared by 0 bases and J by 3 bases, with 11 bases between. This CDR3 is 15 amino acids long. CDR3 residues: CASSIDQRGDTEAFF. CDR3 bases: TGTGCCAGTAGTATAGATCAAAGAGGGGACACTGAAGCTTTCTTT.

In this sample, this clonotype turned up a few times. The chain carries TRBV18 and TRBJ1-1; D gene ambiguous. V gave up 4 bases and J gave up 2 bases, with 17 bases separating them. Germline V CDR1 and CDR2: KGHSH, LQKENI. CDR3 size: 16 residues. Written as DNA, the CDR3 is TGTGCCAGCTCACTCCTCATGATGGCTCAAAACACTGAAGCTTTCTTT. Its translation is CASSLLMMAQNTEAFF.

This clonotype was found a few times. The chain recombines TRBV5-5 with TRBJ2-5; D possibly corresponds to TRBD2 (5 bases). This CDR3 has 14 residues. Germline loops: CDR1 SGHKS, CDR2 YYEKEE (reference sequence). The V end was cut by 6 bases, the J end by 5 bases, with 17 bases between. The CDR3 bases are TGTGCCAGCACCCAACCCGGGGTCGCGGAGACCCAGTACTTC. Its protein product is CASTQPGVAETQYF.

This clonotype was recorded at least ten times. The rearrangement links TRBV10-3 to TRBJ1-1; D is unresolved. The V gene lost 4 bases and the J gene lost 0 bases, with 15 bases spanning the gap. This CDR3 contains 16 residues. Looked up from germline, CDR1 is ENHRY and CDR2 is SYGVKD. CDR3 in amino acids: CAISGRKGTVNTEAFF. CDR3 nucleotide sequence: TGTGCCATCAGTGGAAGGAAGGGCACGGTGAACACTGAAGCTTTCTTT.

The V call is TRBV18, the J call TRBJ1-2, with TRBD1 as a possible D gene (5 bases). With 6 bases removed from V and 5 bases from J, the gap between germline ends came to 13 bases. Germline CDR1 and CDR2: KGHSH and LQKENI. The CDR3 sequence is 13 residues long. The CDR3: CASSLTEGYGYTF. The CDR3 DNA follows: TGTGCCAGCTCTCTTACGGAGGGGTATGGCTACACCTTC. Using reference TRBV18 and TRBJ1-2 for the parts outside the CDR3, the full variable domain is NAGVMQNPRHLVRRRGQEARLRCSPMKGHSHVYWYRQLPEEGLKFMVYLQKENIIDESGMPKERFSAEFPKEGPSILRIQQVVRGDSAAYFCASSLTEGYGYTFGSGTRLTVV.

By share of the sample, this clonotype is medium-sized. The V and J genes are TRBV7-9 and TRBJ1-3, with D hard to call. Trimming shortened V by 2 bases and J by 8 bases, and 13 bases separated the two germline ends. The CDR3 contains 14 residues. Germline assignment: CDR1 SEHNR and CDR2 FQNEAQ (reference sequence). The CDR3 nucleotides read TGTGCCAGCAGCTTACCCGGCAGCGCGGACACCATATATTTT. It codes for CASSLPGSADTIYF. Full variable domain (remainder filled in from reference TRBV7-9 and TRBJ1-3): DTGVSQNPRHKITKRGQNVTFRCDPISEHNRLYWYRQTLGQGPEFLTYFQNEAQLEKSRLLSDRFSAERPKGSFSTLEIQRTEQGDSAMYLCASSLPGSADTIYFGEGSWLTVV.

This clonotype was observed a few times. This rearrangement joins TRBV6-5 to TRBJ1-5, with TRBD1 matching over 8 bases. The ends lost 6 bases at V and 3 bases at J; junction bases unmatched: 4. Per germline, CDR1 MNHEY and CDR2 SVGAGI. The CDR3 runs 14 residues. CDR3 DNA: TGTGCCAGCAGATTTCAGGGGGCCAATCAGCCCCAGCATTTT. Its protein is CASRFQGANQPQHF.

Ten or more counts support this clonotype. This rearrangement joins TRBV19 to TRBJ1-2; D gene uncertain. The CDR3 consists of 15 residues. Trimming removed 7 bases at V and 0 bases at J, with 15 bases between. The germline CDR1 and CDR2 sequences are LNHDA and SQIVND (reference sequence). The CDR3 reads CASITEGDTNYGYTF. The CDR3 DNA follows: TGTGCCAGTATAACGGAAGGAGATACTAACTATGGCTACACCTTC.

This clonotype ranks as medium-sized. J is TRBJ1-1 and V is TRBV19; D remains ambiguous. The CDR3 covers 13 residues. The V gene lost 3 bases and the J gene lost 0 bases, with 5 bases spanning the gap. Per the germline V gene, CDR1 is LNHDA and CDR2 is SQIVND (reference sequence). The chain's CDR3 is CASSIGMNTEAFF. CDR3 sequence (DNA): TGTGCCAGTAGTATCGGGATGAACACTGAAGCTTTCTTT. Using reference TRBV19 and TRBJ1-1 for the parts outside the CDR3, the full variable domain is DGGITQSPKYLFRKEGQNVTLSCEQNLNHDAMYWYRQDPGQGLRLIYYSQIVNDFQKGDIAEGYSVSREKKESFPLTVTSAQKNPTAFYLCASSIGMNTEAFFGQGTRLTVV.

This clonotype is labeled medium-sized. As DNA, the CDR3 is TGTGCCAGTAGTGGTACAGGGAATAATTCACCCCTCCACTTT. It translates to CASSGTGNNSPLHF. The chain joins TRBV19 to TRBJ1-6, with a weak D call TRBD1 (6 bases). Germline-derived CDR1 and CDR2 are LNHDA and SQIVND (reference sequence). V lost 5 bases and J lost 5, with 10 bases in between. CDR3 length: 14 residues. The complete variable domain, with remaining parts taken from reference TRBV19 and TRBJ1-6, reads DGGITQSPKYLFRKEGQNVTLSCEQNLNHDAMYWYRQDPGQGLRLIYYSQIVNDFQKGDIAEGYSVSREKKESFPLTVTSAQKNPTAFYLCASSGTGNNSPLHFGNGTRLTVT.

This clonotype was counted ten times or more. The chain employs TRBV29-1 and TRBJ2-1; a weak D match, TRBD2 (6 bases). This CDR3 spans 14 amino acids. From germline, CDR1 is SQVTM and CDR2 ANQGSEA. Trimming stripped 1 base from V and 4 bases from J, with 11 bases between. CDR3 amino acids: CSVEGRGRYNEQFF. In nucleotides, the CDR3 is TGCAGCGTTGAAGGGCGGGGCCGATACAATGAGCAGTTCTTC.